Sample share makes the clone carrying this T cell receptor (beta chain) medium-sized. The antigen is unknown. MiXCR, run by TCRdb on the reads, gives a single entry per CDR3 protein. The table shows approximately 180,000 distinct CDR3 sequences, with approximately 19% occurring only once. The entry originates in a study of T cell repertoires in cytomegalovirus infection. Per germline, CDR1 SGHTA and CDR2 FQGNSA. CDR3 length: 14 residues. V lost 5 bases to trimming and J lost 6 bases; unmatched junction nucleotides: 5. General study findings and limits: HLA-C-restricted CMV clonotypes gave the most frequent clonotype in two of eight donors. There were carriers of CMV plus the relevant HLA, and cumulative public TCR beta family frequency identified them.

Input material: PBMCs. The chain links TRBV7-2 to TRBJ1-5; 9 bases map to TRBD1. This TCR was recovered from a human donor in good health (CMV status not recorded). Some clones in this sample may be carry-over from other donors' samples. Here the CDR3 DNA reads TGTGCCAGCAGCCAGAACAGGGGGCCTCAGCCCCAGCATTTT. Translating gives CASSQNRGPQPQHF.